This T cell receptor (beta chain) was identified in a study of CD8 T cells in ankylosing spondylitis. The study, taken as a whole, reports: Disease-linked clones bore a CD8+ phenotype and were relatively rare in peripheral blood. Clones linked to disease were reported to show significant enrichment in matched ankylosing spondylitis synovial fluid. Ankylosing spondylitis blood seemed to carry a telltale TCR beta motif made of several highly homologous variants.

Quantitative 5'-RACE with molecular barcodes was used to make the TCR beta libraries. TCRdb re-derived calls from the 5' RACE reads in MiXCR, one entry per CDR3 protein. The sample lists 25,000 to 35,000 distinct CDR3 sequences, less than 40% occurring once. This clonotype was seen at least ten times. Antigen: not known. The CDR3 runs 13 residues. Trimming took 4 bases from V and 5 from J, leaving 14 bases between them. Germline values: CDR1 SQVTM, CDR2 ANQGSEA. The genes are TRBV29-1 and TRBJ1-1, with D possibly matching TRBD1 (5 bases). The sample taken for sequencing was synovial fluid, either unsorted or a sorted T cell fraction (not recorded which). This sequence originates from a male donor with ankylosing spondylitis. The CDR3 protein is CSVAHQGGTEAFF. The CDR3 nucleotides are TGCAGCGTTGCCCACCAGGGTGGGACTGAAGCTTTCTTT. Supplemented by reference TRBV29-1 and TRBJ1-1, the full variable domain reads SAVISQKPSRDICQRGTSLTIQCQVDSQVTMMFWYRQQPGQSLTLIATANQGSEATYESGFVIDKFPISRPNLTFSTLTVSNMSPEDSSIYLCSVAHQGGTEAFFGQGTRLTVV.